A single sample is the source of the 18 T cell receptor beta chains below, sequenced in a study of monozygotic twins with inflammatory bowel disease. TCRdb re-called the 5' RACE reads; one entry per CDR3 protein, DNA not given. The sample totals roughly 330,000 distinct CDR3 sequences; its top ten clones hold around 2%. The specimen was blood. Every receptor here comes from a human donor with ulcerative colitis or Crohn's disease, or a healthy co-twin of an affected twin (not recorded which).

V and J are TRBV28 and TRBJ2-7. This CDR3 spans 11 amino acids. The germline gives CDR1 MDHEN, CDR2 SYDVKM. Here the CDR3 reads CASRGNYEQYF. Drawing the rest from reference TRBV28 and TRBJ2-7, the complete variable domain is DVKVTQSSRYLVKRTGEKVFLECVQDMDHENMFWYRQDPGLGLRLIYFSYDVKMKEKGDIPEGYSVSREKKERFSLILESASTNQTSMYLCASRGNYEQYFGPGTRLTVT.

J is TRBJ2-2 and V is TRBV7-2; without DNA, the TCRdb call of TRBD2 cannot be checked. CDR3 length: 16 amino acids. In germline, CDR1 is SGHTA, CDR2 FQGNSA. This chain's CDR3 is CVSSPEQGGNSGELFF.

The chain couples TRBV12-3 or TRBV12-4 to TRBJ2-1; checking the TCRdb D call of TRBD1 is not possible without DNA. The CDR3 contains 13 residues. The CDR3 spells CASSRRTGTGSFF.

The genes are TRBV6-2 or TRBV6-3 and TRBJ1-5. CDR3 size: 13 residues. Germline-derived CDR1 and CDR2 are MNHEY and SVGEGT. The CDR3 is CASSYNGNQPQHF.

The chain joins TRBV7-6 to TRBJ2-1; TCRdb indicates TRBD1, and absent DNA this call remains unverified. Germline loops: CDR1 SGHVS, CDR2 FNYEAQ. The CDR3 totals 15 residues. The CDR3 loop is CASSSGTGAYNEQFF.

The chain combines TRBV20-1 with TRBJ2-1. The CDR3 consists of 15 residues. Germline V lookup: CDR1 DFQATT, CDR2 SNEGSKA (reference sequence). CDR3 in amino acids: CSARDSGSPYNEQFF.

The V gene is TRBV20-1, the J gene TRBJ1-5. The CDR3 consists of 14 residues. The V gene's germline CDR1 is DFQATT and CDR2 SNEGSKA (reference sequence). The CDR3 sequence is CSASDRALAQPQHF.

The chain couples TRBV3-1 to TRBJ2-1; lacking DNA, the TRBD1 call made by TCRdb goes unchecked. The CDR3 is 16 residues long. Germline V gene sequence: CDR1 LGHDT, CDR2 YNNKEL (reference sequence). CDR3: CASSQDLGPPYNEQFF.

V gene TRBV18 combines with J gene TRBJ2-6; TCRdb's assignment of TRBD1 cannot be checked, as there is no DNA. CDR3 length: 14 amino acids. In germline, CDR1 is KGHSH, CDR2 LQKENI. The CDR3 reads CASRDRDGANVLTF. Based on the CDR3 plus reference TRBV18 and TRBJ2-6, the full variable domain is NAGVMQNPRHLVRRRGQEARLRCSPMKGHSHVYWYRQLPEEGLKFMVYLQKENIIDESGMPKERFSAEFPKEGPSILRIQQVVRGDSAAYFCASRDRDGANVLTFGAGSRLTVL.

V and J are TRBV21-1 and TRBJ2-5. TRBV21-1 is recorded as a pseudogene. The CDR3 sequence is 15 residues long. This chain's CDR3 is CASSNRHRTQETQYF.

The chain links TRBV5-1 to TRBJ2-7; TCRdb indicates TRBD1, and absent DNA this call remains unverified. Per germline, CDR1 SGHRS and CDR2 YFSETQ. CDR3 length equals 15 residues. CDR3: CASSLDGQGSYEQYF.

The genes are TRBV30 and TRBJ1-1. This CDR3 is built from 12 residues. Germline CDR1 and CDR2: GTSNPN and SVGIG (reference sequence). CDR3 in amino acids: CARGDMNTEAFF.

The chain recombines TRBV2 with TRBJ1-1. The CDR3 covers 14 residues. Germline assignment: CDR1 SNHLY and CDR2 FYNNEI. The CDR3 loop reads CASSENRRVTEAFF.

This rearrangement joins TRBV4-3 to TRBJ1-1. CDR3 length: 13 amino acids. Germline V gene lookup returns CDR1 LGHNA and CDR2 YSLEER. CDR3 amino acids: CASSQDLGREAFF.

V and J are TRBV4-2 and TRBJ2-1; lacking DNA, the TRBD1 call made by TCRdb goes unchecked. CDR1 LGHNA and CDR2 YNFKEQ come from the germline V gene. This CDR3 comprises 15 residues. CDR3 loop: CASSQEGRNYNEQFF.

The V call is TRBV10-1, the J call TRBJ1-1; TCRdb lists TRBD1, though no DNA is available to test this call. The CDR3 has 13 amino acids. Germline CDR1 is WNHNN and CDR2 is SYGVQD (reference sequence). Here the CDR3 reads CASSESGARARFF.

The CDR3 loop reads CASSHGWVYGGAEETQYF. The chain employs TRBV7-8 and TRBJ2-5; there is no DNA to check the TCRdb D call of TRBD2. Germline V lookup: CDR1 SGHVS, CDR2 FQNEAQ. This CDR3 contains 18 residues.

The chain uses TRBV21-1 and TRBJ2-1; TCRdb selects TRBD1, and the lack of DNA leaves this call unchecked. TRBV21-1 is designated a pseudogene. The CDR3 sequence is 16 residues long. CDR3 in amino acids: CASTPRSDRDRSEQFF.